This T cell receptor (beta chain) was sequenced for a study of T cell responses to AZD1222 COVID-19 vaccine. Study-level findings and limits: Baseline seropositivity occurred in only a handful of AZD1222 recipients. Researchers took repertoire samples only after the peak T cell response had come.

V lost 1 base, J lost 5 bases, and 15 bases lay in between. Germline V gene lookup returns CDR1 SGHRS and CDR2 YFSETQ. This CDR3 region has 15 residues. Remarks on this clone: Antigen: not known.

Libraries were prepared by immunoSEQ multiplex PCR; TCRdb keeps only in-frame clonotypes and omits some of them. The sample shows about 170,000 clones, about 89% of them seen only once. This receptor was taken from an adult in good health. This rearrangement joins TRBV5-1 to TRBJ1-2; D is perhaps TRBD1 (5 bases). The source was peripheral blood, collected on day 0 of AZD1222 vaccination. The CDR3, as DNA: TGCGCCAGCAGCTTGATAACGGGGGGAGAATATGGCTACACCTTC. Amino acid sequence: CASSLITGGEYGYTF.